The clone carrying this T cell receptor (beta chain) was seen ten or more times. The time point here: newly diagnosed GD, antithyroid drugs for less than 3 months. The TCR library used RNA extracted from PBMCs. These data originate in a study of regulatory T cells in long-lasting Graves disease. Germline CDR1 DFQATT, CDR2 SNEGSKA (reference sequence). The CDR3 consists of 19 residues. The trim removed 0 bases at V and 0 bases at J, leaving 13 bases unmatched. Through Arm-PCR of CDR3 regions and iRepertoire HTBI primers, TCR beta libraries were built. TCRdb fed the multiplex PCR reads into MiXCR, producing one record per CDR3 protein. The data show 350,000 to 550,000 distinct CDR3 sequences, 16% seen once. This same sample was also part of a study on T cells in Graves' hyperthyroidism and ophthalmopathy.

This TCR was recovered from a woman in her late teens or twenties with Graves disease. The specimen comprised peripheral blood mononuclear cells (PBMCs), sampled at new diagnosis, from a patient treated with antithyroid drugs. The V gene is TRBV20-1, the J gene TRBJ2-2, with 7 bases that match TRBD2. The chain's CDR3 is CSARDRTSVGLANTGELFF. The CDR3 DNA is TGCAGTGCTAGAGATCGAACTAGCGTAGGTCTCGCGAACACCGGGGAGCTGTTTTTT.